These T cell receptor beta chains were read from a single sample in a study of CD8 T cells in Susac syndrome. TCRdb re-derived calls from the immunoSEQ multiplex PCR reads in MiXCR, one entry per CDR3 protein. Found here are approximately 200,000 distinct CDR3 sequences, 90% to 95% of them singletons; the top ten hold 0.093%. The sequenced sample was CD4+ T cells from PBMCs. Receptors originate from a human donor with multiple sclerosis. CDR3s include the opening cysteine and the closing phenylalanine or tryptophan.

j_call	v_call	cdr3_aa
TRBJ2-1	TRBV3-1	CASSPEPGPHNEQFF
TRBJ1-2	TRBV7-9	CASSLEVTYGYTF
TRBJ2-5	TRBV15	CATGPGTASQETQYF
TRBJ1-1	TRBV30	CAWSLVGAAEAFF
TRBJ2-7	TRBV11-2	CASSLAAEFYEQYF
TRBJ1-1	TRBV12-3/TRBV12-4	CASSSQGAGTEAFF
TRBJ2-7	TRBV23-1	CASSQISGTLGHEQYF
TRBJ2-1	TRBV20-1	CSARSLQVGLGNEQFF
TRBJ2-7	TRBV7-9	CASSLAPGDEQYF
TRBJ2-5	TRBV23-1	CACGRDLKSIKGGQYF
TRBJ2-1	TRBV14	CASSQEGLWDEQFF
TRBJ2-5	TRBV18	CASSPPEQGEETQYF
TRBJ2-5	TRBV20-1	CSARYRLEETQYF
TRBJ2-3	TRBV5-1	CASSRSTGITDTQYF
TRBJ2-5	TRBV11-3	CASSPRAGGETQYF
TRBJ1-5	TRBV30	CAWSPGDRGQAQHF